The present T cell receptor (beta chain) was sequenced within a study of cytomegalovirus exposure and HLA in healthy donors (dated by TCRdb to about 2017). Some background on the complete study: According to a later analysis, the approximately 130 validation repertoires were produced on the same platform as the 680 or so repertoires of the first cohort. The study was designed to test whether signatures of past pathogen exposure could be identified by cataloging public T cell receptors. A separate validation cohort of 100 to 150 different subjects was used in addition to the approximately 700-subject first cohort. The study combined high-throughput TCR immunosequencing, statistical association of individual TCRs with disease status, and machine learning to predict cytomegalovirus infection status. The study at large found these results: The authors suggested that the approach could potentially be generalized to other disease states and immunological phenotypes. Across donors, most TCR sequences were observed very rarely, whereas some public TCRs were present in many individuals. The classifier was reported to diagnose cytomegalovirus status with high specificity and sensitivity in both the original cohort and the validation cohort. In a later analysis, TCRs clustered in the first cohort were found to also tend to co-occur in the roughly 110 validation repertoires, with approximately 94% of cluster scores above 0. In vitro tests confirmed that a few of the cytomegalovirus-associated TCR beta chains recognize cytomegalovirus antigens. The validation cohort had no HLA typing available for a later analysis, so co-occurrence within that cohort was assessed over all 120 or so repertoires. In the study, about 150 TCR beta chains were listed as associated with cytomegalovirus.

Library preparation employed the immunoSEQ multiplex PCR assay. Per the original workflow: A statistical classification framework was built for diagnosing cytomegalovirus status from the catalog of TCR beta chain sequences. TCRdb provides this immuneACCESS table in a form limited to in-frame rearrangements. Some clones are lacking; in checked studies, under half of them reflect an unresolved V gene, and why the rest are absent is not known. V, J and clone size derive from that table, while D and trimming were established from the DNA sequence. The sample table records roughly 150,000 clones; roughly nine tenths of these occur just once. Of the sample, 3% to 3.5% falls within the top ten clones. Details on this clone: Its antigen is still unknown. No much larger clonotype is one base removed from it; base qualities were not supplied.

V is pruned by 4 bases and J by 6 bases, leaving 10 bases of the junction without a gene match. The CDR3, from cysteine to phenylalanine, totals 17 residues. The entry retains the CDR3 DNA only, 51 bases that are in frame from base 1. CDR1 and CDR2 are read off the germline V gene as SGHNT and YENEEA. Donors formed part of the validation cohort, which comprised 95 to 150 subjects and was distinct from the first cohort of under 800 subjects. The receptor chain draws on TRBV11-3 and TRBJ2-3, with TRBD2 identical over 13 junction bases. The sequence came from a woman between 18 and 29 years old in good health and CMV-seropositive. Input material: PBMCs. The CDR3 corresponds to CASSSEGTSGVVDTQYF. In nucleotide form, the sequence is TGTGCCAGCAGCTCAGAAGGGACTAGCGGGGTGGTCGATACGCAGTATTTT.